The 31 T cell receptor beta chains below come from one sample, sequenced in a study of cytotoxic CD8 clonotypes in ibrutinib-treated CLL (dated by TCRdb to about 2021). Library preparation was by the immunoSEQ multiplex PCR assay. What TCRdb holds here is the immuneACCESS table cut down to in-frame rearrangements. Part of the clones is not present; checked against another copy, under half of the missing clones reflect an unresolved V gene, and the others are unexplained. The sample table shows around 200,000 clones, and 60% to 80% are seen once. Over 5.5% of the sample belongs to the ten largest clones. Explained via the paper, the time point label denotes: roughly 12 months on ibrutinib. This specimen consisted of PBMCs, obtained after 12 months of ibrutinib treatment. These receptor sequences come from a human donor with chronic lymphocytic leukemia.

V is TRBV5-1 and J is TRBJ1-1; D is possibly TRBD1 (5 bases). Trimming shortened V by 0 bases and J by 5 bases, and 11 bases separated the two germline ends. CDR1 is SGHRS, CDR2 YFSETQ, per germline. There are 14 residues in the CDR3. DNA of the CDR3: TGCGCCAGCAGCTTGGCCGGGGGGTTGACTGAAGCTTTCTTT. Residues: CASSLAGGLTEAFF.

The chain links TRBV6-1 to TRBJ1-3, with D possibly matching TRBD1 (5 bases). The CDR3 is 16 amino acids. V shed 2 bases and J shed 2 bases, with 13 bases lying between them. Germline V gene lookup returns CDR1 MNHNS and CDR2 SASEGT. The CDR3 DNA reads TGTGCCAGCAGTGAATATGGGTGGGGGGCTGGAAACACCATATATTTT. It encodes CASSEYGWGAGNTIYF.

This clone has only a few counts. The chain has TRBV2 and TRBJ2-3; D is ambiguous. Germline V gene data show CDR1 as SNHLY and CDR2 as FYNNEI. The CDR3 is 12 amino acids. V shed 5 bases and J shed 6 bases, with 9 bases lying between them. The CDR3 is CASSYTRDTQYF. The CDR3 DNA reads TGTGCCAGCAGTTATACCCGGGATACGCAGTATTTT. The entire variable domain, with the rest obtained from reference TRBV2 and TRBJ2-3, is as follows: EPEVTQTPSHQVTQMGQEVILRCVPISNHLYFYWYRQILGQKVEFLVSFYNNEISEKSEIFDDQFSVERPDGSNFTLKIRSTKLEDSAMYFCASSYTRDTQYFGPGTRLTVL.

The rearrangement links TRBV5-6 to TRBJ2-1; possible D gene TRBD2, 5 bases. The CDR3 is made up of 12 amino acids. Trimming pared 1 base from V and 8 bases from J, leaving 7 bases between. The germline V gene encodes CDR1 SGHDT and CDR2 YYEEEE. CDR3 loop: CASSLTGYEQFF. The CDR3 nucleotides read TGTGCCAGCAGCTTGACGGGGTATGAGCAGTTCTTC. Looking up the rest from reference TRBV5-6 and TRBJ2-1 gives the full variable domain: DAGVTQSPTHLIKTRGQQVTLRCSPKSGHDTVSWYQQALGQGPQFIFQYYEEEERQRGNFPDRFSGHQFPNYSSELNVNALLLGDSALYLCASSLTGYEQFFGPGTRLTVL.

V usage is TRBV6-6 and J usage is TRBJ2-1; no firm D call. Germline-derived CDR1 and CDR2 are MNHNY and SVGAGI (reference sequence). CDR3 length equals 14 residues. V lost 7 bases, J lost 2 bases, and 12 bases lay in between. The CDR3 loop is CASNLGQAYNEQFF. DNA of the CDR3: TGTGCCAGCAACTTGGGCCAGGCCTACAATGAGCAGTTCTTC.

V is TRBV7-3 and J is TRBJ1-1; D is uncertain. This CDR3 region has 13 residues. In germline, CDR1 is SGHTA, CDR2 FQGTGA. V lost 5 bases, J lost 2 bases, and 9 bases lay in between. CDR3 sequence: CASSPAGNTEAFF. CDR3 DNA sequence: TGTGCCAGCAGCCCCGCTGGAAACACTGAAGCTTTCTTT.

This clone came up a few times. CDR3 residues: CASSLDGVGELFF. DNA of the CDR3: TGTGCCAGCAGCTTAGATGGCGTCGGGGAGCTGTTTTTT. The V call is TRBV7-3, the J call TRBJ2-2; D unresolved. This CDR3 is 13 amino acids long. The V gene's germline CDR1 is SGHTA and CDR2 FQGTGA. V lost 2 bases to trimming and J lost 7 bases, with 8 bases between them.

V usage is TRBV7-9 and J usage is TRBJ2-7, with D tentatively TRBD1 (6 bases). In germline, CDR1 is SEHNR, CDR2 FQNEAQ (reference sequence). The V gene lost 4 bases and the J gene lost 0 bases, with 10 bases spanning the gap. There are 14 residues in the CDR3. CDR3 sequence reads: CASSSTGSSYEQYF. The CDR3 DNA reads TGTGCCAGCAGCTCAACAGGGAGCTCCTACGAGCAGTACTTC.

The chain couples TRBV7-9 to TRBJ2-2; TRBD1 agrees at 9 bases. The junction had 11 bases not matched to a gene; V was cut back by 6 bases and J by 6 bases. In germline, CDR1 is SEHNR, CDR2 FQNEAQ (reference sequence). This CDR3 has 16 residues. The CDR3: CASRFPGTGISGELFF. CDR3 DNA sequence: TGTGCCAGCAGGTTTCCCGGGACAGGGATTTCCGGGGAGCTGTTTTTT.

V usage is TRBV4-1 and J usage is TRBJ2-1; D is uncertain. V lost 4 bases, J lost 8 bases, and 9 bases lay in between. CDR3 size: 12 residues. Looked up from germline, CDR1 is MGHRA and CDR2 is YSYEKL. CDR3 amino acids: CASSLSGDEQFF. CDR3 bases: TGCGCCAGCAGCCTGAGTGGGGATGAGCAGTTCTTC.

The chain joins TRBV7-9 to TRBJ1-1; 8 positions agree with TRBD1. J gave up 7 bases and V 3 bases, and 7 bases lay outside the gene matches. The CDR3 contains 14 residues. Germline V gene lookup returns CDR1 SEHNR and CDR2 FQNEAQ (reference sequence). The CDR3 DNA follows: TGTGCCAGCAGCTTTGCAGGGGGCGGGCGTGAAGCTTTCTTT. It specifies CASSFAGGGREAFF.

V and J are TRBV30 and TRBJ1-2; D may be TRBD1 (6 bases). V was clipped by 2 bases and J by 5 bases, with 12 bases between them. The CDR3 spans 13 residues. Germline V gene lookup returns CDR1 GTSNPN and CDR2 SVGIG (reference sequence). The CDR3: CAWSPPDRYGYTF. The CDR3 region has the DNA TGTGCCTGGAGTCCCCCGGACAGATATGGCTACACCTTC.

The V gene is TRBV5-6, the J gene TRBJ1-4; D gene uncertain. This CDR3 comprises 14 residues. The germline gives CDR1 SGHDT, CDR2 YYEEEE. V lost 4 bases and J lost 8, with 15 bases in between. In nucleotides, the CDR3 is TGTGCCAGCAGCCGCGCGGGCTCCGCGGAAAAACTGTTTTTT. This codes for CASSRAGSAEKLFF.

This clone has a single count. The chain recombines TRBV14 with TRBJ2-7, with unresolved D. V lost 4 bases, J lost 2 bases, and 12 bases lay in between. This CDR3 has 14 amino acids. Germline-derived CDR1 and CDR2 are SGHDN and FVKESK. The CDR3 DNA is TGTGCCAGCAGCCGTCAGCCTGGGGCCTACGAGCAGTACTTC. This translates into CASSRQPGAYEQYF. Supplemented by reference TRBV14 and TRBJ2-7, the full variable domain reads EAGVTQFPSHSVIEKGQTVTLRCDPISGHDNLYWYRRVMGKEIKFLLHFVKESKQDESGMPNNRFLAERTGGTYSTLKVQPAELEDSGVYFCASSRQPGAYEQYFGPGTRLTVT.

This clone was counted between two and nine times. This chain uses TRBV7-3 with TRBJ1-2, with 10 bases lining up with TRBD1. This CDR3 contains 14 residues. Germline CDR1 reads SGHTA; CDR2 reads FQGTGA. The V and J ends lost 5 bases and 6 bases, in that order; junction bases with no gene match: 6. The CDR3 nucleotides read TGTGCCAGCAGCCGATTGGGACAGGGGAATGGCTACACCTTC. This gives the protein CASSRLGQGNGYTF.

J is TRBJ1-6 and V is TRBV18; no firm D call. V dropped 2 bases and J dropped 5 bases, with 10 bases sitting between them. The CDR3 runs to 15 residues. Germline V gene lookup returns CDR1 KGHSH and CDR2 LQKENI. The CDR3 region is CASSPNPAHNSPLHF. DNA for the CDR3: TGTGCCAGCTCACCAAATCCCGCTCATAATTCACCCCTCCACTTT.

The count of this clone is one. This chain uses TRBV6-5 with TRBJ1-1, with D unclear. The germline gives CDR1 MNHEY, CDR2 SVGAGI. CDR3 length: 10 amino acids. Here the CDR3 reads CATKDTEAFF. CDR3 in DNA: TGTGCAACCAAGGACACTGAAGCTTTCTTT.

The CDR3 loop is CASSQDFGAPPNQPQHF. As DNA, the CDR3 is TGCGCCAGCAGCCAAGATTTTGGAGCCCCCCCCAATCAGCCCCAGCATTTT. The chain is built from TRBV4-3 and TRBJ1-5; no reliable D call. Germline V gene lookup returns CDR1 LGHNA and CDR2 YSLEER. Trimming stripped 0 bases from V and 3 bases from J, with 15 bases between. CDR3 length: 17 amino acids.

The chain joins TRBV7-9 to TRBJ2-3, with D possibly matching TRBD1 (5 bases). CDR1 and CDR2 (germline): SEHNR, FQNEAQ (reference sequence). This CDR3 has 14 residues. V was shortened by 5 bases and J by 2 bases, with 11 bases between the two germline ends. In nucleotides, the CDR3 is TGTGCCAGCAGCCCTAGGGGATTCACAGATACGCAGTATTTT. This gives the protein CASSPRGFTDTQYF.

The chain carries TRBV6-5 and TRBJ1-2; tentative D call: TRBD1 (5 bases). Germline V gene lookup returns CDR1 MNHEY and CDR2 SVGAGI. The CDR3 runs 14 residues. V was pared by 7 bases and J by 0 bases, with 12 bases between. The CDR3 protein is CASTADRANYGYTF. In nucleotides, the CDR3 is TGTGCCAGCACCGCAGACAGAGCTAACTATGGCTACACCTTC.

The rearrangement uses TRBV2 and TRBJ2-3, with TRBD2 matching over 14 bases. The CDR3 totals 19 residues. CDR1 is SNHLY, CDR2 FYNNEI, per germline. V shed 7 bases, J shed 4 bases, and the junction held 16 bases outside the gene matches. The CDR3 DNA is TGTGCCAGCACCACCAATGGTCAGGGACTAGCGGGAGCCCCAGATACGCAGTATTTT. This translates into CASTTNGQGLAGAPDTQYF.

In DNA, the CDR3 is TGTGCCAACCCGCATGGAGCAGATACCCCTTCCTACGAGCAGTACTTC. Translated, it gives CANPHGADTPSYEQYF. The V call is TRBV27, the J call TRBJ2-7, with D unclear. Between the trimmed V and J ends, which lost 10 bases and 1 base, there was a span of 23 bases. The CDR3 runs to 16 residues. Germline-derived CDR1 and CDR2 are MNHEY and SMNVEV (reference sequence).

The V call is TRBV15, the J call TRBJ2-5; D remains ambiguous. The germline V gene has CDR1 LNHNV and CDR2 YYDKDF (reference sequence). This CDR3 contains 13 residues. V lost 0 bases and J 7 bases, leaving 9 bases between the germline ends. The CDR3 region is CATSRDEVGTQYF. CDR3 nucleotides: TGTGCCACCAGCAGAGATGAGGTCGGGACCCAGTACTTC. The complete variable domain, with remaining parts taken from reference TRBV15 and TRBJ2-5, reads DAMVIQNPRYQVTQFGKPVTLSCSQTLNHNVMYWYQQKSSQAPKLLFHYYDKDFNNEADTPDNFQSRRPNTSFCFLDIRSPGLGDTAMYLCATSRDEVGTQYFGPGTRLLVL.

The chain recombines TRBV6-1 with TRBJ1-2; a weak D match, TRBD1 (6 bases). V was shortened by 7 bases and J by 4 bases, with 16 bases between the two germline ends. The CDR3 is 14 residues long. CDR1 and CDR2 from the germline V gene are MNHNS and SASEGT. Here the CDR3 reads CASIGGIQAYGYTF. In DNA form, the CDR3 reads TGTGCCAGCATAGGGGGGATTCAGGCCTATGGCTACACCTTC.

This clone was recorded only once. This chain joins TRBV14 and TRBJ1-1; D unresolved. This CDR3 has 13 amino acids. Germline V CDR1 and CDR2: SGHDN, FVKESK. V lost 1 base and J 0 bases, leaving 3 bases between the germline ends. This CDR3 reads CASSQGVNTEAFF. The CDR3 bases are TGTGCCAGCAGCCAAGGAGTGAACACTGAAGCTTTCTTT.

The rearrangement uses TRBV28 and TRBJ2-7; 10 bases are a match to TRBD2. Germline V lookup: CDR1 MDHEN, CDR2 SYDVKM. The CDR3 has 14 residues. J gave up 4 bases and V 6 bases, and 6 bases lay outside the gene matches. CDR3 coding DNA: TGTGCCAGCAGGAGACTAGCGGGTAAATACGAGCAGTACTTC. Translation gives CASRRLAGKYEQYF.

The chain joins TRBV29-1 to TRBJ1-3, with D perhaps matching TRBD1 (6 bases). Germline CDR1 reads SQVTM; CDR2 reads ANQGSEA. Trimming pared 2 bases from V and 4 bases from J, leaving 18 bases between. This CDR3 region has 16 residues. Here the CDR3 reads CSVESWSGVAGNTIYF. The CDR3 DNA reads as TGCAGCGTTGAATCATGGTCAGGGGTAGCCGGAAACACCATATATTTT.

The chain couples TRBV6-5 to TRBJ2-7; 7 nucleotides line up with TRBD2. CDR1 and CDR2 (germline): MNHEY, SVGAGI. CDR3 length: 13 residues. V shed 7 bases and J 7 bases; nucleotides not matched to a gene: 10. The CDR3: CASIPGLGGEQYF. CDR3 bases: TGTGCCAGCATCCCCGGACTGGGAGGGGAGCAGTACTTC.

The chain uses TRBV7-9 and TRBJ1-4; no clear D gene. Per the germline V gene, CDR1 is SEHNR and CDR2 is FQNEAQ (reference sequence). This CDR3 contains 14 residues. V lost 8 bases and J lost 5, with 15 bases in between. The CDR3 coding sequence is TGTGCCAGCGCCGGGCGAGGGAAGAATGAAAAACTGTTTTTT. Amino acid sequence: CASAGRGKNEKLFF.

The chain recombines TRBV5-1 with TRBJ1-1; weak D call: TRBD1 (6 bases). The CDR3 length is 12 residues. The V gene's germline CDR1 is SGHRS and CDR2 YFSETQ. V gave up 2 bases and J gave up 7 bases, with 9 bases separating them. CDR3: CASSFQGHEAFF. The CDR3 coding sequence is TGCGCCAGCAGCTTTCAGGGACATGAAGCTTTCTTT.

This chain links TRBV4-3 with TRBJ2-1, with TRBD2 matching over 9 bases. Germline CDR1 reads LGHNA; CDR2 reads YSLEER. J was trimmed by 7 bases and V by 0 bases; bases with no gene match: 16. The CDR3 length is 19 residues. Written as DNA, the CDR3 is TGCGCCAGCAGCCAAGACAAATCTTTAGCGGGAGTAGGTGGGAATGAGCAGTTCTTC. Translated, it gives CASSQDKSLAGVGGNEQFF.